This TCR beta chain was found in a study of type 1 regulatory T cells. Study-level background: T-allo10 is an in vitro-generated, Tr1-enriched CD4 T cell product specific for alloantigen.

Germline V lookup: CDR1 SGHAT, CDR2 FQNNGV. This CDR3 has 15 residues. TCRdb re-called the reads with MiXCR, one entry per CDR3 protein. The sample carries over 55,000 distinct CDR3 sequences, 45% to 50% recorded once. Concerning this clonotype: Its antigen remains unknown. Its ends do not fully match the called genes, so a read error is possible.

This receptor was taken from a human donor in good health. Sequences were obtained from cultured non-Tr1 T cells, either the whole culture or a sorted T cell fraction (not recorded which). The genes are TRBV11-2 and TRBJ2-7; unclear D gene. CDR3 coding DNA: TGTGCCAGCAGCTTATACCCGAGGTTTATCTACGAGCAGCACTTC. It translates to CASSLYPRFIYEQHF.